A single sample is the source of the 10 T cell receptor beta chains below, sequenced in a study of shared clonotypes between healthy human individuals (dated by TCRdb to the early 2020s). CD8 naive samples were obtained by positive selection for CCR7 among CD45RO-negative cells, yielding a CD45RA+CCR7+ population from which TemRA cells were excluded. The receptor library was made with the immunoSEQ multiplex PCR assay. In its TCRdb copy, this immuneACCESS table keeps in-frame sequences only and misses some clones. Where compared with another copy, unresolved V genes explain less than half of these, and the others have no known cause. A total of roughly 2 million clones appear in this sample, just under 95% of them only once. The ten most abundant clones make up 0.9% to 1.3% of the sample. Sequencing used naive CD8+ T cells sorted from blood. In light of the paper, this sample's cell subset or site label describes: CD45RA+CCR7+. The source is a man between 18 and 35 years old in good health.

This chain joins TRBV6-1 and TRBJ2-2; D call uncertain. The CDR3 length is 14 residues. Germline CDR1 reads MNHNS; CDR2 reads SASEGT. The V and J ends lost 5 bases and 0 bases respectively, with 7 bases between them. The CDR3 bases are TGTGCCAGCAGTTTCCTATCGAACACCGGGGAGCTGTTTTTT. Its protein is CASSFLSNTGELFF.

This chain links TRBV4-3 with TRBJ2-3, with TRBD2 identical over 15 bases. From germline, CDR1 is LGHNA and CDR2 YSLEER. The CDR3 loop spans 17 amino acids. After removal of 5 bases from V and 2 bases from J, the junction contained 5 bases not matched to a gene. The CDR3 protein is CASSLGLAGGFTDTQYF. In DNA form, the CDR3 reads TGCGCCAGCAGCTTGGGACTAGCGGGAGGCTTCACAGATACGCAGTATTTT.

The chain carries TRBV5-1 and TRBJ2-7, with D maybe TRBD1 (5 bases). Germline CDR1 is SGHRS and CDR2 is YFSETQ. This CDR3 contains 14 residues. Trimming took 1 base from V and 2 from J, leaving 10 bases between them. In nucleotides, the CDR3 is TGCGCCAGCAGCTTGCAGGGTGCAACCTACGAGCAGTACTTC. It codes for CASSLQGATYEQYF.

The chain uses TRBV2 and TRBJ2-1; 9 bases match TRBD2. CDR3 length equals 14 residues. Germline-derived CDR1 and CDR2 are SNHLY and FYNNEI. Trimming cost V 8 bases and J 8 bases; bases outside gene matches: 10. The CDR3 bases are TGTGCCAGCCGCGGGGGGGCCATCCTCCATGAGCAGTTCTTC. As protein: CASRGGAILHEQFF.

The chain uses TRBV27 and TRBJ1-5; 7 bases are a match to TRBD1. The CDR3 runs 15 residues. Trimming at V came to 10 bases and at J to 0 bases, leaving 9 bases not matched to a gene. Germline-derived CDR1 and CDR2 are MNHEY and SMNVEV (reference sequence). CDR3 region: CATRGSVYSNQPQHF. CDR3 nucleotide sequence: TGTGCCACCAGGGGGAGTGTCTATAGCAATCAGCCCCAGCATTTT.

The V call is TRBV7-2, the J call TRBJ2-2, with a possible D match to TRBD2 (6 bases). Trimming took 4 bases from V and 5 from J, leaving 11 bases between them. Germline V CDR1 and CDR2: SGHTA, FQGNSA. The CDR3 sequence is 14 residues long. The DNA of the CDR3 is TGTGCCAGCAGCTCCGCCGGAGGGACCGGGGAGCTGTTTTTT. It translates to CASSSAGGTGELFF.

The chain is built from TRBV28 and TRBJ2-7; 11 bases align to TRBD1. V shed 6 bases, J shed 6 bases, and the junction held 10 bases outside the gene matches. The CDR3 consists of 15 residues. From germline, CDR1 is MDHEN and CDR2 SYDVKM. CDR3 sequence (DNA): TGTGCCAGCAGCACCGGGACAGGGGGTTCACGCGAGCAGTACTTC. Amino acids: CASSTGTGGSREQYF.

This rearrangement joins TRBV28 to TRBJ2-1; 12 bases match TRBD2. Trimming at V came to 2 bases and at J to 3 bases, leaving 2 bases not matched to a gene. This CDR3 comprises 16 residues. CDR1 is MDHEN and CDR2 is SYDVKM in the germline V gene. CDR3 protein: CASSLTSGGIYNEQFF. CDR3 DNA sequence: TGTGCCAGCAGTTTAACTAGCGGGGGGATCTACAATGAGCAGTTCTTC.

A remark on this clone: The same CDR3 arises from other DNA sequences in this sample as well. The chain links TRBV30 to TRBJ1-4; 7 bases map to TRBD1. Germline V gene lookup returns CDR1 GTSNPN and CDR2 SVGIG (reference sequence). The CDR3 spans 14 residues. The V gene end was trimmed by 0 bases and the J gene end by 8 bases; junction bases not matched to a gene: 6. CDR3 protein: CAWSVGQGGEKLFF. CDR3 bases: TGTGCCTGGAGTGTTGGGCAGGGGGGCGAAAAACTGTTTTTT.

The V and J genes are TRBV6-6 and TRBJ2-2; D is undetermined. V was pared by 0 bases and J by 7 bases, with 6 bases between. This CDR3 comprises 13 residues. From germline, CDR1 is MNHNY and CDR2 SVGAGI (reference sequence). The CDR3 DNA follows: TGTGCCAGCAGTTACTCGGTGGGCGGGGAGCTGTTTTTT. This encodes CASSYSVGGELFF.